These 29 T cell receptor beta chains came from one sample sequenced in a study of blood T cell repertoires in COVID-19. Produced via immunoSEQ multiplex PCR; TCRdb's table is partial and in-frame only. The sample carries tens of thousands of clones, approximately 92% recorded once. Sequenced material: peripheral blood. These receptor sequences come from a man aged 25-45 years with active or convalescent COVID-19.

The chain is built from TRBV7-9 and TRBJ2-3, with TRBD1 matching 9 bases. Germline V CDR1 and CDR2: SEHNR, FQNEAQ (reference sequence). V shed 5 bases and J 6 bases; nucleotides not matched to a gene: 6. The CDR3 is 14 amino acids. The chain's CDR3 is CASSEGQGTDTQYF. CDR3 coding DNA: TGTGCCAGCAGCGAGGGACAGGGTACGGATACGCAGTATTTT. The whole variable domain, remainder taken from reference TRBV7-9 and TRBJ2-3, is DTGVSQNPRHKITKRGQNVTFRCDPISEHNRLYWYRQTLGQGPEFLTYFQNEAQLEKSRLLSDRFSAERPKGSFSTLEIQRTEQGDSAMYLCASSEGQGTDTQYFGPGTRLTVL.

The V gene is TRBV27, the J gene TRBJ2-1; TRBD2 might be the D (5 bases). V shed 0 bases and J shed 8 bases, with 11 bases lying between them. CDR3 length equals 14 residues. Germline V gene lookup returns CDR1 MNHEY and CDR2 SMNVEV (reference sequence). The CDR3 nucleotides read TGTGCCAGCAGTTTATCGGAGGCTAGGGATGAGCAGTTCTTC. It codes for CASSLSEARDEQFF.

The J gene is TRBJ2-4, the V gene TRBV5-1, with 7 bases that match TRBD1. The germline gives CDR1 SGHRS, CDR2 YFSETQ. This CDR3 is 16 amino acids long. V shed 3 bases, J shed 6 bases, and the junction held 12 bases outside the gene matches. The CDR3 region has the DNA TGCGCCAGCAGCTCAACACCGGGCAGACAGGGAAACATTCAGTACTTC. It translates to CASSSTPGRQGNIQYF.

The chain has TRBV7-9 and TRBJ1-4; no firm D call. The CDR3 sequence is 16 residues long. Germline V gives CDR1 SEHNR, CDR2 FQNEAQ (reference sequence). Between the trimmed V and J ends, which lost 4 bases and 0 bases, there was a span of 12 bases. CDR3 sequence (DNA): TGTGCCAGCAGCTCCGGTACTTTCGCAACTAATGAAAAACTGTTTTTT. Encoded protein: CASSSGTFATNEKLFF.

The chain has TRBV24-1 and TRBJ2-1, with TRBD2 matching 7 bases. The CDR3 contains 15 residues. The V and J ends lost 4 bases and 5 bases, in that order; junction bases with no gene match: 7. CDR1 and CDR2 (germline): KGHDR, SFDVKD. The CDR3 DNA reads TGTGCCACCAGTGACCCCGGGACTACCAACAATGAGCAGTTCTTC. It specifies CATSDPGTTNNEQFF.

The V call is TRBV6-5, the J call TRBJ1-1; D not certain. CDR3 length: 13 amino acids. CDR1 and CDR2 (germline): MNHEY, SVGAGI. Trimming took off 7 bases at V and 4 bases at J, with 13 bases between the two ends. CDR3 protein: CASKEAGTTEAFF. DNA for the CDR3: TGTGCCAGCAAGGAGGCAGGTACCACTGAAGCTTTCTTT.

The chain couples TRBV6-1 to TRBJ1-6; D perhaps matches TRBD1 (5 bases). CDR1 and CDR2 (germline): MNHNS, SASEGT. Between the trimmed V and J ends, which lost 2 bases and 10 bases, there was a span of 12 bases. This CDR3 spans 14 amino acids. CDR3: CASSEIGRGSPLHF. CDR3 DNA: TGTGCCAGCAGTGAAATCGGAAGGGGATCACCCCTCCACTTT.

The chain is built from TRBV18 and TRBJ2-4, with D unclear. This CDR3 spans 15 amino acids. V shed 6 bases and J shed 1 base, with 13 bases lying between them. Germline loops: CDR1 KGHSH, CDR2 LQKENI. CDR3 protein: CASSPEYRAKNIQYF. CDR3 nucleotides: TGTGCCAGCTCCCCTGAATATCGGGCCAAAAACATTCAGTACTTC.

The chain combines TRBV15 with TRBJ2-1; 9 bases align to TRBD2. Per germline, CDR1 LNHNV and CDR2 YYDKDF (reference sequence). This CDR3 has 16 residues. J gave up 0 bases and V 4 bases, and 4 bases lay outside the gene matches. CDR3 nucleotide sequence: TGTGCCACCAGCAAGAGCGGGGGGAACTCCTACAATGAGCAGTTCTTC. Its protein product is CATSKSGGNSYNEQFF.

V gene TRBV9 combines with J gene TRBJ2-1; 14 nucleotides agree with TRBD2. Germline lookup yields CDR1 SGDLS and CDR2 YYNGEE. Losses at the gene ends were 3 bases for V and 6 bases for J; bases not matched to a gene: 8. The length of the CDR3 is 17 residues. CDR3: CASSERPGLAGANEQFF. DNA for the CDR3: TGTGCCAGCAGCGAGAGGCCGGGACTAGCGGGAGCCAATGAGCAGTTCTTC.

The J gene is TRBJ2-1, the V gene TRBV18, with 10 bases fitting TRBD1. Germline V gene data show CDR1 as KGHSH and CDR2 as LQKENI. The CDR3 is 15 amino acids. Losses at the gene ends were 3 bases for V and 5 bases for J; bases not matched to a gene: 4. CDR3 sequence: CASSPRQGADNEQFF. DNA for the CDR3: TGTGCCAGCTCACCTCGACAGGGGGCCGACAATGAGCAGTTCTTC.

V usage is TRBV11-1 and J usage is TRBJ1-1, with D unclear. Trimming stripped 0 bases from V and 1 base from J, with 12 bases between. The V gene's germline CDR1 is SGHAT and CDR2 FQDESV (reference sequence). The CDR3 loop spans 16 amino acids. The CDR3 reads CASSLAYLSPNTEAFF. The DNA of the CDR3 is TGTGCCAGCAGCTTAGCGTATCTATCCCCGAACACTGAAGCTTTCTTT.

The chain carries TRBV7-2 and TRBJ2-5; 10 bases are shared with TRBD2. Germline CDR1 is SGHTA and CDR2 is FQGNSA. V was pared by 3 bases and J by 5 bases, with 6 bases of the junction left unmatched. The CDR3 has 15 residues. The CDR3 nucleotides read TGTGCCAGCAGCTTCTCAGCGGGGGGGATTGAGACCCAGTACTTC. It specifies CASSFSAGGIETQYF.

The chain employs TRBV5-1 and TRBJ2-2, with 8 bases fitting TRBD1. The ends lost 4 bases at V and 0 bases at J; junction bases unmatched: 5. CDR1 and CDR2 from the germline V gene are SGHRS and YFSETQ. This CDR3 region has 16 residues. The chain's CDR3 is CASSIGQGSNTGELFF. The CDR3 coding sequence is TGCGCCAGCAGCATAGGACAGGGTTCGAACACCGGGGAGCTGTTTTTT.

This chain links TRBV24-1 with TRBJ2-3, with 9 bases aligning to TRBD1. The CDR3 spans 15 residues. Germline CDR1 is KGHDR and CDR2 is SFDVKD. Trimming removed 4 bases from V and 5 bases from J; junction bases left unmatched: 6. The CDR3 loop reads CATSEGQGQVDTQYF. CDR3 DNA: TGTGCCACCAGTGAGGGACAGGGACAGGTAGATACGCAGTATTTT.

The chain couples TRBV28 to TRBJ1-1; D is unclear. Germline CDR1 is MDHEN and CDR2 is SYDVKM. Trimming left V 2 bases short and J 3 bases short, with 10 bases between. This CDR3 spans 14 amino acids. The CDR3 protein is CASSLPGIYTEAFF. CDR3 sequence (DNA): TGTGCCAGCAGTTTACCGGGGATATACACTGAAGCTTTCTTT. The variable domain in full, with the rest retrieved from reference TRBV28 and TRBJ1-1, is DVKVTQSSRYLVKRTGEKVFLECVQDMDHENMFWYRQDPGLGLRLIYFSYDVKMKEKGDIPEGYSVSREKKERFSLILESASTNQTSMYLCASSLPGIYTEAFFGQGTRLTVV.

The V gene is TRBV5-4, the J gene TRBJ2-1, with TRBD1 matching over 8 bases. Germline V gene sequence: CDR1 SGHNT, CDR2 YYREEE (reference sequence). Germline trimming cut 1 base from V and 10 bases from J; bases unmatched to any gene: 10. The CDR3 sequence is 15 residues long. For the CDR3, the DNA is TGTGCCAGCAGCTTGCGTCTCGGACAGGGTCCGGAGCAGTTCTTC. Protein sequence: CASSLRLGQGPEQFF.

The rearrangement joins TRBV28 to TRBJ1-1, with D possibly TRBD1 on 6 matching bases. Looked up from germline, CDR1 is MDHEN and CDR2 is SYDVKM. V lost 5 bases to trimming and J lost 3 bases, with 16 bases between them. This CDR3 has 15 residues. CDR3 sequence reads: CASSPYRVFDTEAFF. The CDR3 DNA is TGTGCCAGCAGTCCCTACAGGGTTTTCGACACTGAAGCTTTCTTT.

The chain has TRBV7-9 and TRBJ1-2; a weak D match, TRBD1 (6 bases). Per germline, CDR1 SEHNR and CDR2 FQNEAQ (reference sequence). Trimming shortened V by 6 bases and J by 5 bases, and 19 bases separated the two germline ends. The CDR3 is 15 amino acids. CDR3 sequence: CASRGGSEGGYGYTF. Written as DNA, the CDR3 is TGTGCCAGCAGGGGAGGTTCCGAGGGGGGGTATGGCTACACCTTC.

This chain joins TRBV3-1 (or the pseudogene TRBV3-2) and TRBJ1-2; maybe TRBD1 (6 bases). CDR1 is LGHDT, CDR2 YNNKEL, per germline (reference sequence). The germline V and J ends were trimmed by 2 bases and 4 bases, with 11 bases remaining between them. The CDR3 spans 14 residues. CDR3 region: CASSQPGHSYGYTF. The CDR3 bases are TGTGCCAGCAGCCAACCGGGACATTCCTATGGCTACACCTTC.

The CDR3 DNA reads as TGTGCCAGCAGTTCGGGACACCCTATCCTAGGAAACACCATATATTTT. Translated, it gives CASSSGHPILGNTIYF. This sequence joins TRBV28 and TRBJ1-3, with D maybe TRBD1 (6 bases). The CDR3 spans 16 residues. V was pared by 4 bases and J by 4 bases, with 17 bases between. CDR1 is MDHEN, CDR2 SYDVKM, per germline. Combining the CDR3 with reference TRBV28 and TRBJ1-3 gives the whole variable domain DVKVTQSSRYLVKRTGEKVFLECVQDMDHENMFWYRQDPGLGLRLIYFSYDVKMKEKGDIPEGYSVSREKKERFSLILESASTNQTSMYLCASSSGHPILGNTIYFGEGSWLTVV.

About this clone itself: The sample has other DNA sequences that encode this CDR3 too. This CDR3 reads CASSLVPSGGNEQFF. DNA of the CDR3: TGTGCCAGCAGCTTAGTGCCCAGCGGGGGCAATGAGCAGTTCTTC. The chain combines TRBV7-6 with TRBJ2-1; 8 bases align to TRBD2. Per germline, CDR1 SGHVS and CDR2 FNYEAQ. The CDR3 length is 15 residues. V lost 1 base and J lost 6; bases outside the gene matches: 5.

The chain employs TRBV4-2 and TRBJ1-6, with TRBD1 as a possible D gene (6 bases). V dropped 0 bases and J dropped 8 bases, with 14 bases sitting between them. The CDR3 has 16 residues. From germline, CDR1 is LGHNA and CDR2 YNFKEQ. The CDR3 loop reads CASSQDQGQMYSPLHF. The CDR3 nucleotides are TGTGCCAGCAGCCAAGACCAAGGACAGATGTATTCACCCCTCCACTTT.

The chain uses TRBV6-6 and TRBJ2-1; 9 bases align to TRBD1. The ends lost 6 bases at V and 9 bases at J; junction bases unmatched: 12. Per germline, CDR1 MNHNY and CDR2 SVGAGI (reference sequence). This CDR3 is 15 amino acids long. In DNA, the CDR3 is TGTGCCAGCAGCTACACCGGGACAGGGTTGGGTGAGCAGTTCTTC. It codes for CASSYTGTGLGEQFF.

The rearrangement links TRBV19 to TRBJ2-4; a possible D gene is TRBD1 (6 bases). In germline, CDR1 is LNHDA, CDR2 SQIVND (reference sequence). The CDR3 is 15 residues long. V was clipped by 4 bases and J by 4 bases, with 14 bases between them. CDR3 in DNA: TGTGCCAGTAGTACCCCAGGGACACTGAAAAACATTCAGTACTTC. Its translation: CASSTPGTLKNIQYF.

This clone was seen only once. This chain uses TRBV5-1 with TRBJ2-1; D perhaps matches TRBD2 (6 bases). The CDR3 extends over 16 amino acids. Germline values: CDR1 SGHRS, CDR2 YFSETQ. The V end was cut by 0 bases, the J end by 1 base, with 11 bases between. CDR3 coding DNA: TGCGCCAGCAGCTTGGAGCGGGTGGGATCCTACAATGAGCAGTTCTTC. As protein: CASSLERVGSYNEQFF. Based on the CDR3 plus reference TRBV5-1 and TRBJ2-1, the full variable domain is KAGVTQTPRYLIKTRGQQVTLSCSPISGHRSVSWYQQTPGQGLQFLFEYFSETQRNKGNFPGRFSGRQFSNSRSEMNVSTLELGDSALYLCASSLERVGSYNEQFFGPGTRLTVL.

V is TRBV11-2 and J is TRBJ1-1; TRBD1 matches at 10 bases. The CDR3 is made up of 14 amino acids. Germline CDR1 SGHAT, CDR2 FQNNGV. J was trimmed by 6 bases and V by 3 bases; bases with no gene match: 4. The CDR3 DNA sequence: TGTGCCAGCAGCTTCCGGGACAGGGGTTCTGAAGCTTTCTTT. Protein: CASSFRDRGSEAFF.

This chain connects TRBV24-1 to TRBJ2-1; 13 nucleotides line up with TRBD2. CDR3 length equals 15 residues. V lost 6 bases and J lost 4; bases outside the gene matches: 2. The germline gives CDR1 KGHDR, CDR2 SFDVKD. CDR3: CATSTSGGAYNEQFF. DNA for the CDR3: TGTGCCACCAGTACTAGCGGGGGGGCTTACAATGAGCAGTTCTTC.

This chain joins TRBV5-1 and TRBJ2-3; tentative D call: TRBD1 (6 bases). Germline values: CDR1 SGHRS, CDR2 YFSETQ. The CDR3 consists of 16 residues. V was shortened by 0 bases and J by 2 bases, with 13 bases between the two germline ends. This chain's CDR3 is CASSLGSTGYTDTQYF. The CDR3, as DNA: TGCGCCAGCAGCTTGGGCTCGACAGGCTACACAGATACGCAGTATTTT.